This T cell receptor beta chain is from a study of T cells after yellow fever vaccination (dated by TCRdb to between 2017 and 2020). Regarding the research as a whole: Libraries from fractions with low cell numbers were prepared with the SMART-Seq v4 Ultra Low Input RNA kit. To follow T-cell clones before and after primary and booster YFV17D yellow fever vaccination, bulk TCR alpha and beta repertoires were sequenced over time. Two healthy male donors made up the cohort, one aged 18 to 29 years and the other aged 30 to 40 years. Blood was collected at multiple timepoints before and after primary and secondary immunization, and bulk PBMC replicates and cell subsets were isolated.

In the case of this clonotype: Its antigen is currently not known. The input lacks base qualities; no much larger clone sits a single base away.

The sample's treatment or condition label, in plain terms: live attenuated yellow fever vaccine strain. At each blood-draw timepoint, two biological replicates of bulk PBMCs were collected. PBMCs were isolated from peripheral blood using a standard Ficoll-Paque protocol. RNA was extracted with TriZol from bulk PBMCs, CD4 and CD8 fractions, and dextramer-positive and dextramer-negative fractions. The CDR1 and CDR2 encoded by the germline V gene (reference sequence) are SEHNR and FQNEAQ. V and J lose 3 bases and 7 bases, and a span of 12 bases separates them. The CDR3 covers 14 residues, taking in both the cysteine and the phenylalanine. Of all the DNA, just the CDR3 is kept, 42 bases in frame from base 1. TCR cDNA was synthesized by 5'RACE template switching, through which a universal primer site and unique molecular identifiers were introduced. Priming of cDNA synthesis was performed from both the TCR alpha and TCR beta constant segments. Library amplification involved two PCR steps, and the second step added sample barcodes and sequencing adapters. Sequencing of libraries was done on Illumina HiSeq 2500 (2x100 bp) or NovaSeq (2x150 bp). In the source study's methods: Demultiplexing of reads and collapsing into UMI consensus sequences were performed with MIGEC, and V(D)J alignment was carried out with MiXCR. Vaccine-responding clonotypes were defined with edgeR using replicate PBMC samples, requiring FDR below 0.01 and a log2 fold change above 5 up to day 15. Bulk clonotypes were assigned CD4 or CD8 identity according to which sequenced CD4 or CD8 repertoire held them at higher abundance. TCRdb reprocessing: public reads trimmed at Q25 with fastp, clones called with MiXCR, in-frame beta chains kept. Entries are consolidated by CDR3 protein sequence, retaining the most common genes and DNA. TCRdb's processing, not the authors', yielded these V and J calls. This sample has about 580,000 distinct CDR3 sequences in its table, and less than 20% of those were observed once. 15% to 20% of the sample is held by the ten biggest clonotypes.

The paper's findings and limits, for the study overall: Computational filtering was needed because FACS-sorted repertoires could contain abundant contaminating clonotypes from the bulk population. After the booster, most clones that had expanded after primary vaccination were detected again (around 97% of CD4 and roughly 86% of CD8), suggesting broad maintenance of memory. A small share of clonotypes was detected in both CD4 and CD8 compartments, with the overlap likely arising from convergent recombination. Compared with the primary T-cell response, the secondary T-cell response was faster but weaker, reaching its peak on day 5 rather than on day 15. The study included only a couple of donors, which limits how far the findings can be generalized.

The TCR was taken from a man between 18 and 29 years old who received the YFV17D yellow fever vaccine. Sequenced here: PBMCs, sampled 4 to 5 days after the first yellow fever vaccination. The sequence links TRBV7-9 to TRBJ1-4; TRBD1 might be the D gene, on 6 matching bases. In nucleotide form, the sequence is TGTGCCAGCAGCTTCAACAGGGCGAGTGAAAAACTGTTTTTT. It translates to CASSFNRASEKLFF.